Sequencing of this TCR beta chain was carried out in a study of shared clonotypes between healthy human individuals. Study background: CD4 naive cells filled three plates per donor, CD4 memory three, CD8 naive two and CD8 memory one. Study-wide results and limits: The naive CD4 repertoires of several donors were compared, and roughly 5% of clonotypes were shared.

Germline V lookup: CDR1 SGHTA, CDR2 FQGNSA. V was trimmed by 5 bases and J by 8 bases, leaving 18 bases between them. The CDR3 extends over 14 amino acids. About this clone itself: Its antigen is not known.

Assay: immunoSEQ multiplex PCR; the TCRdb copy retains only in-frame clones and omits some. This sample has roughly 1.5 million clones, with about 98% found just once. The rearrangement uses TRBV7-2 and TRBJ1-2; D ambiguous. Source material: naive CD4+ T cells sorted from blood. Documented subset: CD45RA+ positively selected. The sequence derives from a man aged 25 to 40 in good health. The CDR3 DNA reads TGTGCCAGCAGCGACCCGGGGAGTTTACCCGGCTACACCTTC. Amino acids: CASSDPGSLPGYTF.